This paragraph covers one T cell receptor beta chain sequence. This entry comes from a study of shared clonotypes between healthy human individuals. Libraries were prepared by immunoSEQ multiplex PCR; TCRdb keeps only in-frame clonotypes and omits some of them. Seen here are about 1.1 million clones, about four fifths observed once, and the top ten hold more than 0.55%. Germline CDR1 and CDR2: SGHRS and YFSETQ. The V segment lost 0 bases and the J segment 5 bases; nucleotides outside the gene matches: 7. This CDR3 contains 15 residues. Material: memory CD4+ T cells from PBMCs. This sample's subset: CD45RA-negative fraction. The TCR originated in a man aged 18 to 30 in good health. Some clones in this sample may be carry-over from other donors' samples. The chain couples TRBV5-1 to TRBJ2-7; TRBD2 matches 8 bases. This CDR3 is CASSLAWGLGDEQYF. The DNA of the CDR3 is TGCGCCAGCAGCTTGGCGTGGGGACTAGGCGACGAGCAGTACTTC.